The 18 T cell receptor beta chains presented below share a single source sample, sequenced in a study of blood T cell repertoires in COVID-19. Here immunoSEQ multiplex PCR was the method, and the copy in TCRdb shows in-frame clones only, minus some. The table shows approximately 210,000 clones, with approximately 80% occurring only once. What was sequenced was PBMCs or T cells enriched from blood (not recorded which). The origin of the receptors is a woman aged 45-59 years with acute COVID-19.

The V gene is TRBV24-1, the J gene TRBJ2-7, with D possibly matching TRBD2 (5 bases). Germline V lookup: CDR1 KGHDR, CDR2 SFDVKD. The CDR3 runs to 14 residues. The ends were cut back, 2 bases at V and 0 bases at J, with 7 bases in the middle. The DNA of the CDR3 is TGTGCCACCAGTGATTCCGGGAACTCCTACGAGCAGTACTTC. Translation: CATSDSGNSYEQYF.

The V and J genes are TRBV23-1 and TRBJ1-5; a possible D gene is TRBD1 (5 bases). TRBV23-1 is reported as an ORF; its role is uncertain. The length of the CDR3 is 20 residues. Trimming stripped 4 bases from V and 3 bases from J, with 28 bases between. The CDR3 bases are TGCGCCAGCAGTCCGGAATCCCTACCGGGCGGGGGGGAGCTCAATCAGCCCCAGCATTTT. Its translation is CASSPESLPGGGELNQPQHF.

This chain uses TRBV28 with TRBJ1-5, with D unclear. Germline V gene lookup returns CDR1 MDHEN and CDR2 SYDVKM. The CDR3 is made up of 13 amino acids. V was shortened by 6 bases and J by 4 bases, with 10 bases between the two germline ends. CDR3 sequence reads: CASSREENQPQHF. In DNA, the CDR3 is TGTGCCAGCAGCCGAGAGGAGAATCAGCCCCAGCATTTT.

The V gene is TRBV18, the J gene TRBJ2-1; TRBD1 agrees at 7 bases. Germline-derived CDR1 and CDR2 are KGHSH and LQKENI. CDR3 length equals 14 residues. The trim removed 1 base at V and 5 bases at J, leaving 2 bases unmatched. The CDR3 region has the DNA TGTGCCAGCTCACCACAGACAGGGAACAATGAGCAGTTCTTC. Its translation is CASSPQTGNNEQFF. The entire variable domain, with the rest obtained from reference TRBV18 and TRBJ2-1, is as follows: NAGVMQNPRHLVRRRGQEARLRCSPMKGHSHVYWYRQLPEEGLKFMVYLQKENIIDESGMPKERFSAEFPKEGPSILRIQQVVRGDSAAYFCASSPQTGNNEQFFGPGTRLTVL.

The rearrangement uses TRBV5-5 and TRBJ2-5; a weak D match, TRBD2 (6 bases). Looked up from germline, CDR1 is SGHKS and CDR2 is YYEKEE (reference sequence). V was shortened by 4 bases and J by 4 bases, with 17 bases between the two germline ends. The CDR3 spans 15 residues. The CDR3 region is CASSANPGVRETQYF. The CDR3, as DNA: TGTGCCAGCAGCGCAAACCCGGGAGTAAGAGAGACCCAGTACTTC.

CDR3 bases: TGTGCCAGCAGCGTAGGTACAGGTGCTAATGAAAAACTGTTTTTT. Translation: CASSVGTGANEKLFF. The chain recombines TRBV9 with TRBJ1-4; perhaps TRBD1 as D (5 bases). The CDR3 sequence is 15 residues long. Per the germline V gene, CDR1 is SGDLS and CDR2 is YYNGEE. Trimming stripped 0 bases from V and 3 bases from J, with 9 bases between.

This clone occurred once. The J gene is TRBJ1-2, the V gene TRBV18; the D gene is possibly TRBD1 (5 bases). The germline CDR1 and CDR2 sequences are KGHSH and LQKENI. V lost 1 base, J lost 0 bases, and 9 bases lay in between. The CDR3 consists of 15 residues. The CDR3 DNA reads TGTGCCAGCTCACCACGACAGAATGCTAACTATGGCTACACCTTC. It specifies CASSPRQNANYGYTF.

V gene TRBV6-4 combines with J gene TRBJ1-6, with 7 bases fitting TRBD1. Germline V gene lookup returns CDR1 MRHNA and CDR2 SNTAGT. This CDR3 contains 14 residues. After removal of 2 bases from V and 11 bases from J, the junction contained 6 bases not matched to a gene. The CDR3, as DNA: TGTGCCAGCAGTGACGCGACCACAGGGGCACCCCTCCACTTT. It specifies CASSDATTGAPLHF.

This clone has only one observation. The CDR3 protein is CASSSGDRVIADTQYF. CDR3 bases: TGTGCCAGCAGCAGTGGGGACAGGGTAATTGCAGATACGCAGTATTTT. V usage is TRBV11-3 and J usage is TRBJ2-3; 9 nucleotides agree with TRBD1. Germline V gives CDR1 SGHNT, CDR2 YENEEA. The CDR3 runs 16 residues. V was clipped by 5 bases and J by 4 bases; unmatched bases: 10.

The chain couples TRBV7-9 to TRBJ1-2, with D maybe TRBD1 (6 bases). The CDR3 contains 15 residues. CDR1 and CDR2 from the germline V gene are SEHNR and FQNEAQ (reference sequence). V lost 2 bases, J lost 0 bases, and 10 bases lay in between. DNA for the CDR3: TGTGCCAGCAGCTTACAGGACAGAGCTAACTATGGCTACACCTTC. Protein product: CASSLQDRANYGYTF.

The chain links TRBV6-5 to TRBJ1-6; D is uncertain. The V end was cut by 2 bases, the J end by 0 bases, with 8 bases between. The germline gives CDR1 MNHEY, CDR2 SVGAGI. This CDR3 region has 16 residues. The CDR3 DNA reads TGTGCCAGCAGTTACGCGGAGAGCTCCTATAATTCACCCCTCCACTTT. Its translation is CASSYAESSYNSPLHF.

At least ten counts were recorded for this clone. The chain recombines TRBV3-1 (or the pseudogene TRBV3-2) with TRBJ2-1; TRBD2 matches at 11 bases. This CDR3 is built from 17 residues. CDR1 and CDR2 (germline): LGHDT, YNNKEL (reference sequence). V shed 6 bases and J 2 bases; nucleotides not matched to a gene: 9. The CDR3 DNA is TGTGCCAGCAGTCAAACGGGACTAGCGGCTACCTACAATGAGCAGTTCTTC. It specifies CASSQTGLAATYNEQFF.

The chain recombines TRBV5-6 with TRBJ2-3, with TRBD2 matching 7 bases. The trim removed 0 bases at V and 0 bases at J, leaving 4 bases unmatched. There are 16 residues in the CDR3. Germline V gene data show CDR1 as SGHDT and CDR2 as YYEEEE. The chain's CDR3 is CASSLAASGSTDTQYF. Written as DNA, the CDR3 is TGTGCCAGCAGCTTGGCCGCTAGCGGAAGCACAGATACGCAGTATTTT. Using reference TRBV5-6 and TRBJ2-3 for the parts outside the CDR3, the full variable domain is DAGVTQSPTHLIKTRGQQVTLRCSPKSGHDTVSWYQQALGQGPQFIFQYYEEEERQRGNFPDRFSGHQFPNYSSELNVNALLLGDSALYLCASSLAASGSTDTQYFGPGTRLTVL.

The genes are TRBV7-8 and TRBJ2-1; TRBD2 agrees at 12 bases. This CDR3 has 16 amino acids. Trimming removed 5 bases from V and 6 bases from J; junction bases left unmatched: 8. In germline, CDR1 is SGHVS, CDR2 FQNEAQ. CDR3 bases: TGTGCCAGCAGCCTAAGGGGACTAGCGGGTCCCAATGAGCAGTTCTTC. Its translation is CASSLRGLAGPNEQFF.

The genes are TRBV5-4 and TRBJ2-7; TRBD2 aligns across 14 bases. V shed 3 bases, J shed 4 bases, and the junction held 3 bases outside the gene matches. The CDR3 is 15 amino acids. The V gene's germline CDR1 is SGHNT and CDR2 YYREEE (reference sequence). In DNA form, the CDR3 reads TGTGCCAGCAGCTCGGGACTAGCGGGGGAGTACGAGCAGTACTTC. This translates into CASSSGLAGEYEQYF. The full variable domain, rest sourced from reference TRBV5-4 and TRBJ2-7, is ETGVTQSPTHLIKTRGQQVTLRCSSQSGHNTVSWYQQALGQGPQFIFQYYREEENGRGNFPPRFSGLQFPNYSSELNVNALELDDSALYLCASSSGLAGEYEQYFGPGTRLTVT.

The gene calls are TRBV12-3 or TRBV12-4 and TRBJ1-2; no clear D gene. Trimming removed 3 bases at V and 6 bases at J, with 8 bases between. The CDR3 is 12 amino acids. CDR3 loop: CASSFSVNGYTF. In DNA form, the CDR3 reads TGTGCCAGCAGTTTTTCGGTGAATGGCTACACCTTC.

The CDR3: CASSSLRTSHTQYF. CDR3 sequence (DNA): TGTGCCAGCAGCTCTCTCAGGACTAGCCATACGCAGTATTTT. The V and J genes are TRBV11-2 and TRBJ2-3; 8 nucleotides agree with TRBD2. CDR1 is SGHAT, CDR2 FQNNGV, per germline. CDR3 size: 14 residues. Unmatched junction bases numbered 7, after V lost 4 bases and J lost 7 bases. The complete variable domain, with remaining parts taken from reference TRBV11-2 and TRBJ2-3, reads EAGVAQSPRYKIIEKRQSVAFWCNPISGHATLYWYQQILGQGPKLLIQFQNNGVVDDSQLPKDRFSAERLKGVDSTLKIQPAKLEDSAVYLCASSSLRTSHTQYFGPGTRLTVL.

This clone was observed a single time. This chain links TRBV28 with TRBJ1-5; 9 nucleotides line up with TRBD1. The CDR3 loop spans 15 amino acids. Germline values: CDR1 MDHEN, CDR2 SYDVKM. V trimming: 5 bases; J trimming: 6 bases; junction bases outside the gene matches: 8. The CDR3 loop is CASSDSTGGGQPQHF. The CDR3 DNA is TGTGCCAGCAGTGACTCGACAGGGGGGGGTCAGCCCCAGCATTTT.